This is a list of T cell receptor beta chains from one sample in a study of CD8 T cells in Susac syndrome. Each CDR3 protein gets one entry after TCRdb re-called the immunoSEQ multiplex PCR reads with MiXCR. Among under 200,000 distinct CDR3 sequences, 90% to 95% were seen once, and the ten largest hold 0.12%. Material for sequencing was CD4+ T cells from PBMCs. The receptor set was obtained from a human donor with Susac syndrome. The CDR3 runs from the conserved cysteine through the conserved F or W. The order of the fields is J gene, D gene, clone size, V gene, CDR3 DNA, CDR3 protein. A D gene is named only where the DNA matches it firmly. Clone size appears in some rows only: once, few, many, or a class for an expanded clone.

TRBJ1-2 | TRBD1 | - | TRBV20-1 | TGCAGTGCTAGGATCCCCAGGGGGAACTATGGCTACACCTTC | CSARIPRGNYGYTF
TRBJ1-6 | - | - | TRBV30 | TGTGCCTGGAGCCGACAGGATCCTTCCAATTCACCCCTCCATTTT | CAWSRQDPSNSPLHF
TRBJ1-6 | - | once | TRBV9 | TGTGCCAGCAGCATCCGGGCCCATAATTCACCCCTCCACTTT | CASSIRAHNSPLHF
TRBJ2-1 | - | - | TRBV18 | TGTGCCAGCTCACCGGACGGCGGTGGGTACAATGAGCAGTTCTTC | CASSPDGGGYNEQFF
TRBJ2-3 | - | - | TRBV9 | TGTGCCAGCAGCGGGGGAGCGCTAGGCACAGATACGCAGTATTTT | CASSGGALGTDTQYF
TRBJ2-2 | - | - | TRBV5-6 | TGTGCCAGCAGCTTGGGGGACTCCACCGGGGAGCTGTTTTTT | CASSLGDSTGELFF
TRBJ2-7 | - | - | TRBV7-8 | TGTGCCAGCAGCTTATGGGGGAGCGAGCAGTACTTC | CASSLWGSEQYF
TRBJ2-1 | - | - | TRBV24-1 | TGTGCCACCAGTGATTCCGGTACGGGGAACAATGAGCAGTTCTTC | CATSDSGTGNNEQFF
TRBJ2-7 | - | - | TRBV23-1 | TGCGCCAGCAGTCAATCTCGTGGACAGAACAGCTACGAGCAGTACTTC | CASSQSRGQNSYEQYF
TRBJ1-5 | TRBD1 | - | TRBV24-1 | TGTGCCACCAGTGATAACTCAGGGGGCTCGCGACATTTT | CATSDNSGGSRHF
TRBJ2-5 | TRBD2 | once | TRBV20-1 | TGCAGTGCTAGAGATCTACTAGCGGGGGCTTATTGGGAGACCCAGTACTTC | CSARDLLAGAYWETQYF
TRBJ2-7 | - | - | TRBV29-1 | TGCAGCGTTGAACTAGCAAACGAGCAGTACTTC | CSVELANEQYF
TRBJ1-6 | - | once | TRBV25-1 | TGTGCCAGCAGTGAATTAAAAGGGCAGGGTTCACCCCTCCACTTT | CASSELKGQGSPLHF
TRBJ2-5 | TRBD2 | - | TRBV20-1 | TGCAGTGCGAGCCTAGCGGGGGGGCGACCTAGTTTGACCCAGTACTTC | CSASLAGGRPSLTQYF
TRBJ2-4 | TRBD1 | - | TRBV3-1 | TGTGCCAGCAGCCTCCAGACAGGGGTTGCTACGTCTCTAGCCAAAAACATTCAGTACTTC | CASSLQTGVATSLAKNIQYF
TRBJ2-5 | TRBD2 | - | TRBV20-1 | TGCAGTGCTAGTACTACTCGGGGGGGCCAAGAGACCCAGTACTTC | CSASTTRGGQETQYF
TRBJ1-2 | TRBD1 | - | TRBV20-1 | TGCAGTGCTCGCCGGGACAGATACTATGGCTACACCTTC | CSARRDRYYGYTF
TRBJ1-5 | - | - | TRBV9 | TGTGCCAGCAGTGAAGGACCGAGTAGCGATCAGCCCCAGCATTTT | CASSEGPSSDQPQHF
TRBJ1-1 | - | - | TRBV15 | TGTGCCACCAGCAGTTTACAGGGACGCACTGAAGCTTTCTTT | CATSSLQGRTEAFF
TRBJ2-5 | TRBD1 | - | TRBV7-9 | TGTGCCAGCAACCAAGGACAGGGTTCAGGAGAGACCCAGTACTTC | CASNQGQGSGETQYF
TRBJ2-7 | - | - | TRBV18 | TGTGCCAGCTCACCACTTTCAACCTGGGAGCAGTACTTC | CASSPLSTWEQYF
TRBJ1-6 | - | - | TRBV4-2 | TGTGCCAGCAGCCGTGACCGGGAGTCCCTCCACTTT | CASSRDRESLHF
TRBJ2-7 | - | - | TRBV25-1 | TGTGCCAGCAGTTCAACCGGGACTGTGGGGCTCGAGCAGTACTTC | CASSSTGTVGLEQYF
TRBJ1-1 | TRBD1 | - | TRBV30 | TGTGCCTGGAGGGATCAGGGGGGAGCTTTCTTT | CAWRDQGGAFF
TRBJ2-5 | TRBD1 | - | TRBV2 | TGTGCCAGCAGGCTGACAGGGGGCCAAGAGACCCAGTACTTC | CASRLTGGQETQYF
TRBJ1-3 | - | - | TRBV12-3/TRBV12-4 | TGTGCCAGCAGCGGGGCCCACTCTGGAAACACCATATATTTT | CASSGAHSGNTIYF
TRBJ2-3 | TRBD1 | - | TRBV4-3 | TGCGCCAGCAGCCCCGGGACAGGGCTTGATACGCAGTATTTT | CASSPGTGLDTQYF
TRBJ1-1 | - | - | TRBV3-1 | TGTGCCAGCAGCCAAGGAAACAGGGAAGCTTTCTTT | CASSQGNREAFF
TRBJ1-5 | TRBD1 | - | TRBV6-5 | TGTGCCAGCAGCCAGGGGGACCAGCCCCAGCATTTT | CASSQGDQPQHF
TRBJ2-5 | - | once | TRBV2 | TGTGCCAGCAGTAGGGAACAAGAGACCCAGTACTTC | CASSREQETQYF
TRBJ1-4 | TRBD1 | - | TRBV2 | TGTGCCAGCAGTCCCGGGACAGCTTTAGCAACTAATGAAAAACTGTTTTTT | CASSPGTALATNEKLFF
TRBJ2-5 | TRBD1 | - | TRBV7-7 | TGTGCCAGCAGCTACGGACAGGGGGCACGGGAGACCCAGTACTTC | CASSYGQGARETQYF
TRBJ2-2 | TRBD1 | - | TRBV9 | TGTGCCAGCAGCTTTGGACAGGGGGCCGGGGAGCTGTTTTTT | CASSFGQGAGELFF
TRBJ1-1 | TRBD1 | once | TRBV18 | TGTGCCAGCTCACCTAGGGACAGGGGGCACACATCGGACACTGAAGCTTTCTTT | CASSPRDRGHTSDTEAFF
TRBJ2-1 | TRBD1 | - | TRBV24-1 | TGTGCCACCAGTGATTTAATGGACAGGTGGACCGCCGTCGAGGCCAATGAGCAGTTCTTC | CATSDLMDRWTAVEANEQFF
TRBJ2-2 | - | - | TRBV20-1 | TGCAGTGCTAGCATCCTGGGGACCGGGGAGCTGTTTTTT | CSASILGTGELFF
TRBJ1-2 | - | - | TRBV7-9 | TGTGCCAGCAGGACAGACGGGGGGAGCGGCTATGGCTACACCTTC | CASRTDGGSGYGYTF
TRBJ1-2 | - | - | TRBV15 | TGTGCCACCAGCAGGAGGGTCAGCTCCTATGGCTACACCTTC | CATSRRVSSYGYTF
TRBJ2-5 | TRBD2 | - | TRBV12-3/TRBV12-4 | TGTGCCAGCAGCTCAGGGACTAGCAGATTTCGGGAGACCCAGTACTTC | CASSSGTSRFRETQYF
TRBJ1-1 | - | - | TRBV29-1 | TGCAGCGTCCGGACGGCACCGAACACTGAAGCTTTCTTT | CSVRTAPNTEAFF
TRBJ1-5 | - | - | TRBV4-3 | TGCGCCAGCAGCCAAGATGCAGGGGCTGACGGCAATCAGCCCCAGCATTTT | CASSQDAGADGNQPQHF
TRBJ1-1 | - | - | TRBV12-3/TRBV12-4 | TGTGCCAGCAGTGTAGACAGTCAGACTGAAGCTTTCTTT | CASSVDSQTEAFF
TRBJ2-3 | TRBD2 | once | TRBV27 | TGTGCCAGCAGTTCAAGCGGGGGCCCTCGAGATACGCAGTATTTT | CASSSSGGPRDTQYF
TRBJ2-1 | - | - | TRBV4-1 | TGCGCCAGCAGCCCATTTGGTCATGAGCAGTTCTTC | CASSPFGHEQFF
TRBJ1-1 | - | - | TRBV6-5 | TGTGCCAGCAGTTACTCGACGGGAGCTGAAGCTTTCTTT | CASSYSTGAEAFF
TRBJ2-5 | - | - | TRBV20-1 | TGCAGTGGGAGAGGTGGAACCACACGAGAGACCCAGTACTTC | CSGRGGTTRETQYF